This TCR beta chain was sequenced for a study of blood T cells in healthy people across ages. Trimming removed 4 bases from V and 3 bases from J, with 10 bases in between. Germline V gives CDR1 SGHDN, CDR2 FVKESK. The CDR3 is made up of 13 amino acids. Alongside a J-beta primer mix, a sample-barcoded 5' primer served in a second PCR lasting 7 to 11 cycles. TCRdb reanalysed the 5' RACE reads using MiXCR and keeps one entry per CDR3 protein. The sample contains 1.5 million to 2 million distinct CDR3 sequences, 35% to 50% of which appear only once. The count of this clonotype is one. Specimen: blood. This sequence was found in a human donor in good health. The rearrangement joins TRBV14 to TRBJ2-7; D uncertain. CDR3 in amino acids: CASSPTKFYEQYF. The CDR3 DNA follows: TGTGCCAGCAGCCCCACCAAATTCTACGAGCAGTACTTC.